This T cell receptor (beta chain) was found in a study of blood T cells in healthy people across ages. Total RNA extraction produced at least 5.5 micrograms (per sample) for the study. The second PCR ran roughly 7 to 11 cycles with a sample-barcoded 5' primer and J-beta primers. In TCRdb, the 5' RACE reads were re-called with MiXCR into one record per CDR3 protein. The sample includes more than 500,000 distinct CDR3 sequences, 27% of them seen just once. V dropped 2 bases and J dropped 2 bases, with 13 bases sitting between them. Germline values: CDR1 MNHEY, CDR2 SVGEGT. There are 15 residues in the CDR3. In addition, the sample was reused for a study of T cells of mothers and their children. This second study says: The yield was over 8 million TCR beta CDR3 reads from each mother and a few million from each child. Whether pairs are related or unrelated, thymic selection shapes their TCR recombination output in much the same way.

The chain employs TRBV6-2 or TRBV6-3 and TRBJ2-7, with a possible D match to TRBD2 (6 bases). Sequencing used blood. The clonotype was recovered from a boy younger than 10 in good health. CDR3 in DNA: TGTGCCAGCAGTTACCCGGGACTTGTCCCCTACGAGCAGTACTTC. It specifies CASSYPGLVPYEQYF.